One and the same sample provided the 22 T cell receptor beta chains below, sequenced in a study of CD8+CD57+ T cells in acquired aplastic anemia. TCR beta VDJ and CDR3 profiling used genomic DNA as template. One entry per CDR3 protein, called by TCRdb with MiXCR from the reads. The sample has under 350,000 distinct CDR3 sequences, about 50% seen once. All sequencing subjects had displayed CD8+CD57+ cell expansion on flow cytometry. The sample comprised sorted CD4+, CD8+, or CD8+CD57+ T cells (not recorded which) from PBMCs. These receptor sequences come from a human donor with aplastic anemia.

The CDR3 loop is CASSIDPGTYEQYF. As DNA, the CDR3 is TGTGCCAGTAGTATAGATCCAGGGACCTACGAGCAGTACTTC. This chain connects TRBV19 to TRBJ2-7; perhaps TRBD1 as D (5 bases). With 0 bases removed from V and 2 bases from J, the gap between germline ends came to 8 bases. This CDR3 is 14 amino acids long. The germline V gene encodes CDR1 LNHDA and CDR2 SQIVND (reference sequence).

The V call is TRBV5-1, the J call TRBJ1-2, with D maybe TRBD1 (5 bases). Looked up from germline, CDR1 is SGHRS and CDR2 is YFSETQ. The germline V and J ends were trimmed by 0 bases and 5 bases, with 17 bases remaining between them. The CDR3 contains 16 residues. Here the CDR3 reads CASSLVDRVGEYGYTF. CDR3 sequence (DNA): TGCGCCAGCAGCTTGGTGGATCGAGTGGGGGAGTATGGCTACACCTTC.

This clonotype occurred a few times. The rearrangement joins TRBV2 to TRBJ1-4, with D tentatively TRBD1 (5 bases). V gave up 6 bases and J gave up 1 base, with 12 bases separating them. Germline values: CDR1 SNHLY, CDR2 FYNNEI. The length of the CDR3 is 15 residues. This chain's CDR3 is CASRGTGITNEKLFF. CDR3 DNA sequence: TGTGCCAGCAGGGGGACGGGGATAACTAATGAAAAACTGTTTTTT.

This clonotype was recorded a few times. The genes are TRBV11-2 and TRBJ1-6; TRBD1 is a possible D gene (5 bases). The ends were cut back, 3 bases at V and 5 bases at J, with 11 bases in the middle. The germline V gene encodes CDR1 SGHAT and CDR2 FQNNGV. The CDR3 contains 15 residues. DNA for the CDR3: TGTGCCAGCAGCTTGAGGTCGGGGGATAATTCACCCCTCCACTTT. It specifies CASSLRSGDNSPLHF.

The rearrangement links TRBV7-7 to TRBJ2-7; 11 nucleotides match TRBD2. The CDR3 is made up of 15 amino acids. J was trimmed by 1 base and V by 3 bases; bases with no gene match: 2. CDR1 is SSHAT and CDR2 is FNYEAQ in the germline V gene (reference sequence). CDR3 region: CASSFASGGSYEQYF. The CDR3 bases are TGTGCCAGCAGCTTCGCTAGCGGGGGGTCCTACGAGCAGTACTTC.

The gene calls are TRBV20-1 and TRBJ2-7; D is possibly TRBD1 (6 bases). This CDR3 spans 13 amino acids. V was cut by 6 bases and J by 3 bases, with 15 bases left in between. Per the germline V gene, CDR1 is DFQATT and CDR2 is SNEGSKA (reference sequence). The CDR3 coding sequence is TGCAGTGCCTCCGGGCAGGGGAACTACGAGCAGTACTTC. Translation gives CSASGQGNYEQYF.

This rearrangement joins TRBV7-2 to TRBJ1-1; D ambiguous. The CDR3 has 14 residues. Germline V lookup: CDR1 SGHTA, CDR2 FQGNSA. V gave up 2 bases and J gave up 1 base, with 8 bases separating them. CDR3 amino acids: CASSLIGRNTEAFF. CDR3 nucleotide sequence: TGTGCCAGCAGCTTAATAGGTAGGAACACTGAAGCTTTCTTT.

Ten or more counts support this clonotype. J is TRBJ1-3 and V is TRBV11-2; no definite D call. CDR3 length equals 12 residues. Germline V gives CDR1 SGHAT, CDR2 FQNNGV. V was cut by 5 bases and J by 5 bases, with 7 bases left in between. Here the CDR3 DNA reads TGTGCCAGCAGCCCACAGCGAAACACCATATATTTT. Translated: CASSPQRNTIYF.

The CDR3: CASSSGVYTEAFF. CDR3 bases: TGTGCCAGCAGCTCAGGGGTGTACACTGAAGCTTTCTTT. This chain links TRBV7-2 with TRBJ1-1; D might be TRBD1 (6 bases). CDR3 length equals 13 residues. The V and J ends lost 4 bases and 3 bases respectively, with 9 bases between them. Germline lookup yields CDR1 SGHTA and CDR2 FQGNSA.

This clonotype was recorded many times. A read error may explain this, as a much larger clone is one base away. The chain has TRBV12-3 or TRBV12-4 and TRBJ2-5, with D tentatively TRBD2 (5 bases). The CDR3 has 13 residues. V was clipped by 6 bases and J by 5 bases, with 13 bases between them. The CDR3 is CASSQEGPETQYF. CDR3 sequence (DNA): TGTGCCAGCAGCCAAGAGGGTCCGGAGACCCAGTACTTC.

As regards this clonotype: A read error may explain this, as a much larger clone is one base away. The chain combines TRBV5-8 with TRBJ2-5; D is unclear. The CDR3 spans 12 residues. Trimming removed 9 bases at V and 5 bases at J, with 14 bases between. Germline CDR1 SGHTS, CDR2 YDEGEE. The CDR3 nucleotides read TGTGCCAACGGCCCCGATTATGAGACCCAGTACTTC. Amino acid sequence: CANGPDYETQYF.

This clonotype was detected many times. This rearrangement joins TRBV10-3 to TRBJ2-3; weak D call: TRBD2 (5 bases). Trimming stripped 3 bases from V and 1 base from J, with 5 bases between. Germline V lookup: CDR1 ENHRY, CDR2 SYGVKD. The CDR3 has 13 residues. In DNA, the CDR3 is TGTGCCATCAGTGACGGGGGCACAGATACGCAGTATTTT. Translating it yields CAISDGGTDTQYF.

This clonotype has only a few counts. The chain carries TRBV19 and TRBJ2-1; 10 bases are shared with TRBD2. V lost 4 bases to trimming and J lost 5 bases; unmatched junction nucleotides: 2. The germline V gene has CDR1 LNHDA and CDR2 SQIVND (reference sequence). The CDR3 length is 14 residues. CDR3 bases: TGTGCCAGTAGTACTAGCGGGGGACACAATGAGCAGTTCTTC. Amino acid sequence: CASSTSGGHNEQFF.

This clonotype was counted between two and nine times. V gene TRBV6-5 combines with J gene TRBJ2-7, with TRBD2 matching over 10 bases. The germline gives CDR1 MNHEY, CDR2 SVGAGI. This CDR3 is built from 16 residues. The V segment lost 5 bases and the J segment 7 bases; nucleotides outside the gene matches: 14. The CDR3 DNA reads as TGTGCCAGCAGTCCCCGTAGTCGAGCGGGGGGGCATGAGCAGTACTTC. Its translation is CASSPRSRAGGHEQYF.

For this clonotype: Germline is not matched at one junction end, which may reflect a read error. This chain connects TRBV29-1 to TRBJ1-3; 10 bases are shared with TRBD1. This CDR3 has 14 residues. Germline CDR1 SQVTM, CDR2 ANQGSEA. CDR3 residues: CSVRDRGSGNAIYF. CDR3 sequence (DNA): TGCAGCGTGCGGGACAGGGGCTCTGGAAACGCCATATATTTT.

The gene calls are TRBV5-4 and TRBJ1-2; 9 bases agree with TRBD1. Germline values: CDR1 SGHNT, CDR2 YYREEE (reference sequence). The length of the CDR3 is 15 residues. V lost 3 bases, J lost 2 bases, and 5 bases stayed unmatched. CDR3 region: CASSSQGAVNYGYTF. DNA for the CDR3: TGTGCCAGCAGCTCACAGGGGGCCGTAAACTATGGCTACACCTTC.

The chain uses TRBV7-9 and TRBJ1-5, with D uncertain. This CDR3 is 12 amino acids long. Germline CDR1 reads SEHNR; CDR2 reads FQNEAQ (reference sequence). The germline V and J ends were trimmed by 4 bases and 4 bases, with 5 bases remaining between them. CDR3 residues: CASSSRNQPQHF. The CDR3 nucleotides are TGTGCCAGCAGCTCTAGAAATCAGCCCCAGCATTTT.

The chain combines TRBV11-3 with TRBJ2-2, with D perhaps being TRBD1 or TRBD2 (5 bases each). V was pared by 2 bases and J by 5 bases, with 21 bases between. The CDR3 consists of 18 residues. Looked up from germline, CDR1 is SGHNT and CDR2 is YENEEA. The CDR3 spells CASSLNFPVGVGTGELFF. CDR3 DNA: TGTGCCAGCAGCTTAAATTTCCCAGTGGGGGTCGGGACCGGGGAGCTGTTTTTT.

The chain links TRBV19 to TRBJ2-2; D might be TRBD1 or TRBD2, each matching 5 bases. The CDR3 runs 15 residues. The V end was cut by 6 bases, the J end by 8 bases, with 19 bases between. The germline V gene encodes CDR1 LNHDA and CDR2 SQIVND (reference sequence). CDR3 bases: TGTGCCAGTAGGACTCCCGAGCTTGGGACGGGGGAGCTGTTTTTT. Encoded protein: CASRTPELGTGELFF. Based on the CDR3 plus reference TRBV19 and TRBJ2-2, the full variable domain is DGGITQSPKYLFRKEGQNVTLSCEQNLNHDAMYWYRQDPGQGLRLIYYSQIVNDFQKGDIAEGYSVSREKKESFPLTVTSAQKNPTAFYLCASRTPELGTGELFFGEGSRLTVL.

This clonotype has a single count. The chain uses TRBV7-9 and TRBJ2-3, with 15 positions matching TRBD2. Germline lookup yields CDR1 SEHNR and CDR2 FQNEAQ (reference sequence). Trimming removed 5 bases from V and 5 bases from J; junction bases left unmatched: 5. The CDR3 loop spans 16 amino acids. As DNA, the CDR3 is TGTGCCAGCAGCCCACCGGGACTAGCGGGAGGAGATACGCAGTATTTT. Its protein is CASSPPGLAGGDTQYF.

The rearrangement joins TRBV4-1 to TRBJ2-7; no definite D call. The CDR3 loop spans 15 amino acids. V lost 0 bases to trimming and J lost 1 base, with 10 bases between them. The germline gives CDR1 MGHRA, CDR2 YSYEKL. The CDR3 region has the DNA TGCGCCAGCAGCCAAGAGAGGACGGAGTCCTACGAGCAGTACTTC. Translation: CASSQERTESYEQYF.

The rearrangement joins TRBV7-2 to TRBJ2-5, with 9 bases lining up with TRBD1. V shed 4 bases and J 0 bases; nucleotides not matched to a gene: 3. Germline V gene data show CDR1 as SGHTA and CDR2 as FQGNSA. This CDR3 region has 15 residues. In DNA form, the CDR3 reads TGTGCCAGCAGCTCTACAGGGGGCTACCAAGAGACCCAGTACTTC. It specifies CASSSTGGYQETQYF.